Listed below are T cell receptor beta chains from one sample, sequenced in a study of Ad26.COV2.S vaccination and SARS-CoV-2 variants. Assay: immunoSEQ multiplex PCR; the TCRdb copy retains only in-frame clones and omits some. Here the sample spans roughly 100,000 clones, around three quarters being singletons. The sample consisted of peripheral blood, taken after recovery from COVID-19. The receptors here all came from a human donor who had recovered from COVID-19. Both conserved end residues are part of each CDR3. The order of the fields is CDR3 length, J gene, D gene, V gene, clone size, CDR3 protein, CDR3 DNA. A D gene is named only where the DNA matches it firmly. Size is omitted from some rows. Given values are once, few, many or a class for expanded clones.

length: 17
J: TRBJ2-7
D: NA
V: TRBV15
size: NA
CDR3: CATSLNRALLRRHEQYF
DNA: TGTGCCACCAGTCTGAACAGGGCACTTCTCAGGCGGCACGAGCAGTACTTC

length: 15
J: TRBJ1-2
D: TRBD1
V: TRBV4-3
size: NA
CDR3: CASSQRDRGLVGYTF
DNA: TGCGCCAGCAGCCAACGGGACAGGGGGCTGGTTGGCTACACCTTC

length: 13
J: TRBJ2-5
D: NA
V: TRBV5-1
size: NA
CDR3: CASSLGTGETQYF
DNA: TGCGCCAGCAGCCTGGGAACGGGGGAGACCCAGTACTTC

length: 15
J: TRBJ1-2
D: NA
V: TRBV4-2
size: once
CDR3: CASTQGPGEGYGYTF
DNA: TGTGCCAGCACCCAGGGGCCAGGGGAGGGGTATGGCTACACCTTC

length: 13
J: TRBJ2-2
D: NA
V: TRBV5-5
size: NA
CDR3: CASSFFSTGELFF
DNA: TGTGCCAGCAGCTTCTTTTCTACCGGGGAGCTGTTTTTT

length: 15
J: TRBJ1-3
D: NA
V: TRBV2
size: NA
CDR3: CASSDIGVYGNTIYF
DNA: TGTGCCAGCAGTGATATAGGGGTGTACGGAAACACCATATATTTT

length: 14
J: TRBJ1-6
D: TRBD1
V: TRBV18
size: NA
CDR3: CASSPGTENSPLHF
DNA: TGTGCCAGCTCACCAGGGACAGAAAATTCACCCCTCCACTTT

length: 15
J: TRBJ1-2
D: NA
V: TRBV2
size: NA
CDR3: CASRGHDRLNYGYTF
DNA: TGTGCCAGCAGGGGCCATGATCGGCTTAACTATGGCTACACCTTC

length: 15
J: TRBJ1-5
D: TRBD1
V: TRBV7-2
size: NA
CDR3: CASSTRTGADQPQHF
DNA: TGTGCCAGCAGCACCCGGACAGGGGCGGATCAGCCCCAGCATTTT

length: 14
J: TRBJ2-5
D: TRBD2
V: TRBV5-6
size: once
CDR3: CASSPASGEETQYF
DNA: TGTGCCAGCAGCCCTGCAAGCGGGGAAGAGACCCAGTACTTC

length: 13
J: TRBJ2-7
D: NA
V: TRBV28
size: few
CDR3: CASRLPGVNEQYF
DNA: TGTGCCAGCAGGTTACCAGGGGTGAACGAGCAGTACTTC

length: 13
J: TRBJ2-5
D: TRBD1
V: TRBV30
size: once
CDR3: CAWSWTGPETQYF
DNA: TGTGCCTGGAGCTGGACAGGGCCGGAGACCCAGTACTTC

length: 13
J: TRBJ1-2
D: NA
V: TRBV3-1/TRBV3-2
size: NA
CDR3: CASSQDILGGYTF
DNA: TGTGCCAGCAGCCAAGATATATTGGGTGGCTACACCTTC

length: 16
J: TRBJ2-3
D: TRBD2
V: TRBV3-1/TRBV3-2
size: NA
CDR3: CASSQVAGAGTDTQYF
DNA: TGTGCCAGCAGCCAGGTAGCGGGGGCCGGCACAGATACGCAGTATTTT

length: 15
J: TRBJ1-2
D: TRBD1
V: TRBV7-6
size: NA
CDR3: CASSLTVQGEYGYTF
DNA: TGTGCCAGCAGCTTAACGGTTCAGGGGGAATATGGCTACACCTTC

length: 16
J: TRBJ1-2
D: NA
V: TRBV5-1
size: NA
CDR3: CASSRRSGVANYGYTF
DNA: TGCGCCAGCAGTCGACGGTCCGGAGTGGCTAACTATGGCTACACCTTC

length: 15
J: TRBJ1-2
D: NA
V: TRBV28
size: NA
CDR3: CASSFGLNLAYGYTF
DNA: TGTGCCAGCAGTTTCGGGCTAAACCTTGCCTATGGCTACACCTTC

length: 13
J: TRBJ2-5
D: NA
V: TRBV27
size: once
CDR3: CASSPRLQETQYF
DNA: TGTGCCAGCAGTCCCCGGTTACAAGAGACCCAGTACTTC

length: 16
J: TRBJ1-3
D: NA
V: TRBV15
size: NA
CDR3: CATSRLNRETGNTIYF
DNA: TGTGCCACCAGCAGACTGAACAGGGAGACCGGAAACACCATATATTTT

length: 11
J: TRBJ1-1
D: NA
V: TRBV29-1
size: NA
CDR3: CSVTILSEAFF
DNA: TGCAGCGTTACAATCTTATCTGAAGCTTTCTTT

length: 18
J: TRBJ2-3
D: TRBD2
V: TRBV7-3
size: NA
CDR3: CASSLTPGGGGRTDTQYF
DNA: TGTGCCAGCAGCTTAACTCCCGGAGGCGGGGGACGCACAGATACGCAGTATTTT

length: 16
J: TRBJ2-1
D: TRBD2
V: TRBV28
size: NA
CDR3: CASSLVAGGPLNEQFF
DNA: TGTGCCAGCAGTTTGGTGGCGGGGGGGCCATTGAATGAGCAGTTCTTC

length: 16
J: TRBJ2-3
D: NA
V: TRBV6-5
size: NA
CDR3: CASSYSPQGLTDTQYF
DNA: TGTGCCAGCAGTTACAGCCCTCAGGGACTCACAGATACGCAGTATTTT

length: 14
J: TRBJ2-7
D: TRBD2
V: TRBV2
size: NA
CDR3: CASSEGRGGYEQYF
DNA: TGTGCCAGCAGTGAAGGGCGGGGGGGCTACGAGCAGTACTTC

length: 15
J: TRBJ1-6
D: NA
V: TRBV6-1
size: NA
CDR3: CASSEPPGVNSPLHF
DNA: TGTGCCAGCAGTGAACCTCCAGGGGTTAATTCACCCCTCCACTTT

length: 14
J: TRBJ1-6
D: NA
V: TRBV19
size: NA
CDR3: CASSPSQGNSPLHF
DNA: TGTGCCAGTAGTCCCTCTCAGGGGAACTCACCCCTCCACTTT

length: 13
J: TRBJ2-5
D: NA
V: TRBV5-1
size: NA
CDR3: CASSHRDKETQYF
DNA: TGCGCCAGCAGCCACCGGGACAAAGAGACCCAGTACTTC

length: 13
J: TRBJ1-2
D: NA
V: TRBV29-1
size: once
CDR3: CSVDGQGVYGYTF
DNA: TGCAGCGTTGATGGTCAGGGCGTCTATGGCTACACCTTC

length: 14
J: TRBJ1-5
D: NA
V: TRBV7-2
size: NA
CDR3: CASSLFRESQPQHF
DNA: TGTGCCAGCAGCTTGTTCAGGGAGAGTCAGCCCCAGCATTTT

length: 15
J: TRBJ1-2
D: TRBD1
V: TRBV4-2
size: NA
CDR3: CASSLGQEANYGYTF
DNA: TGTGCCAGCAGCCTAGGACAGGAAGCTAACTATGGCTACACCTTC

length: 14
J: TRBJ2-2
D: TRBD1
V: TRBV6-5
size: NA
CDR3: CASSRTGNTGELFF
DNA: TGTGCCAGCAGCCGGACAGGGAACACCGGGGAGCTGTTTTTT

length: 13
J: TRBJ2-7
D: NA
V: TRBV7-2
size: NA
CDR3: CASSSPSSREQCF
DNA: TGTGCCAGCAGCTCTCCTTCTTCTCGGGAGCAGTGCTTC

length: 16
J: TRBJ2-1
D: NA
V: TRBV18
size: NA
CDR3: CASSSRGELGYNEQFF
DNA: TGTGCCAGCTCCTCCAGGGGAGAGTTGGGGTACAATGAGCAGTTCTTC

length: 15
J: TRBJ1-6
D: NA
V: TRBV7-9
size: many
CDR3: CASSYTVTTNSPLHF
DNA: TGTGCCAGCAGCTACACCGTCACCACTAATTCACCCCTCCACTTT

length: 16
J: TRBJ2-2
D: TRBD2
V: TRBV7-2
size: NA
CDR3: CASSLELAWNTGELFF
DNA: TGTGCCAGCAGCTTAGAACTAGCGTGGAACACCGGGGAGCTGTTTTTT

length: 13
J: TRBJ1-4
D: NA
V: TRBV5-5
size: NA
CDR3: CASQKTLEEKLFF
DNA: TGTGCCAGCCAGAAGACCTTAGAGGAAAAACTGTTTTTT

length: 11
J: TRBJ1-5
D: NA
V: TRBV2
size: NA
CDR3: CASGSFEPQHF
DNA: TGTGCCAGCGGCAGTTTTGAGCCCCAGCATTTT

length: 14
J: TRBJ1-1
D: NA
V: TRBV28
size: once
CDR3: CASTGREGNTEAFF
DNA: TGTGCCAGCACGGGACGAGAGGGAAACACTGAAGCTTTCTTT